What follows are 14 T cell receptor beta chains derived from one specimen sequenced in a study of T cells in women clearing cervical HPV infection. Some clones are missing from TCRdb's copy, which holds only in-frame ones; the method was immunoSEQ multiplex PCR. This sample's clone table lists fewer than 30,000 clones. Specimen: blood buffy coat. The receptors come from a woman between 18 and 69 years old with a cervical HPV16 infection that either progressed to CIN3+ or cleared (not recorded which).

As regards this clone: The CDR3 end is not reached by the read, which stops 3 residues before it; the germline J gene fills it in. The chain uses TRBV20-1 and TRBJ2-3; a possible D gene is TRBD2 (7 bases). The CDR3 contains 13 residues. V was cut by 8 bases and J by 3 bases, with 15 bases left in between. Germline loops: CDR1 DFQATT, CDR2 SNEGSKA (reference sequence). CDR3 amino acids: CSYGGAMTDTQYF. The sequenced CDR3 bases are TGCAGTTATGGGGGGGCAATGACAGATACG.

CDR3 protein: CASSIRSGSGTGELFF. The CDR3 bases that were read are TGTGCCAGTAGTATTAGGAGCGGGAGTGGCACCGGGGAG. This sequence joins TRBV19 and TRBJ2-2; TRBD2 matches at 8 bases. The read stops 3 residues short of the end of the CDR3; the missing end is completed from the germline J gene. Germline-derived CDR1 and CDR2 are LNHDA and SQIVND (reference sequence). Trimming at V came to 3 bases and at J to 4 bases, leaving 7 bases not matched to a gene. The length of the CDR3 is 16 residues.

As for this clone: The CDR3 extends 3 residues past the end of the read, so its final part is completed from the germline J gene. V and J are TRBV19 and TRBJ2-6; the match to TRBD1 covers 9 bases. CDR1 LNHDA and CDR2 SQIVND come from the germline V gene (reference sequence). CDR3 length equals 18 residues. V lost 4 bases and J lost 0; bases outside the gene matches: 7. CDR3 DNA, as far as it was read: TGTGCCAGTAGTACTCGGGACAGGGACGTCTCTGGGGCCAACGTC. Protein sequence: CASSTRDRDVSGANV. The complete CDR3 sequence is CASSTRDRDVSGANVLTF.

A note on this clone: Coverage ceases 3 residues before the CDR3 finishes, and the germline J gene fills in the end. The V and J genes are TRBV2 and TRBJ2-3; D remains ambiguous. Germline-derived CDR1 and CDR2 are SNHLY and FYNNEI. The V and J ends lost 3 bases and 5 bases respectively, with 12 bases between them. CDR3 length: 14 amino acids. The sequenced part of the CDR3 DNA is TGTGCCAGCAGTGATAGGTCCCTAGGAGATACG. The encoded protein is CASSDRSLGDT. The whole CDR3 protein is CASSDRSLGDTQYF.

Details on this clone: Read data end 3 residues before the CDR3 end; the end is taken from the germline J gene. J is TRBJ1-6 and V is TRBV23-1; tentatively, D is TRBD1 (6 bases). TRBV23-1 is marked as an open reading frame, function uncertain. The CDR3 spans 18 residues. With 3 bases removed from V and 7 bases from J, the gap between germline ends came to 22 bases. CDR3 DNA (partial): TGCGCCAGCAGTCATCCGGTGGGGGGGCCTACGCAAAATTCACCC. It is translated as CASSHPVGGPTQNSP. From start to end, the CDR3 is CASSHPVGGPTQNSPLHF.

Here the CDR3 reads CASSQQGTDTQYF. The sequenced CDR3 bases are TGTGCCAGCAGCCAACAGGGCACAGATACG. V and J are TRBV3-1 (or the pseudogene TRBV3-2) and TRBJ2-3; D is unclear. The CDR3 is cut off 3 residues early in the read; its end comes from the germline J gene. The CDR3 has 13 residues. The germline gives CDR1 LGHDT, CDR2 YNNKEL (reference sequence). The ends were cut back, 2 bases at V and 1 base at J, with 4 bases in the middle.

A remark on this clone: The CDR3 end falls 3 residues outside the read, so it is completed with the germline J gene. J is TRBJ1-6 and V is TRBV7-6, with 7 bases that match TRBD1. J gave up 9 bases and V 5 bases, and 19 bases lay outside the gene matches. Germline V gene data show CDR1 as SGHVS and CDR2 as FNYEAQ. The CDR3 is 18 residues long. The CDR3: CASSHMIGQGVLGSPLHF. Partial CDR3 DNA: TGTGCCAGCAGCCATATGATCGGTCAGGGGGTGTTAGGTTCACCC.

Turning to this clone: The read ends 3 residues early relative to the CDR3; the germline J gene fills the gap. The rearrangement links TRBV19 to TRBJ1-1; 9 bases fit TRBD1. The CDR3 consists of 14 residues. The trim removed 6 bases at V and 4 bases at J, leaving 6 bases unmatched. Germline lookup yields CDR1 LNHDA and CDR2 SQIVND (reference sequence). The covered CDR3 bases are TGTGCCAGTAGAGACGACAGGGGGACCACTGAA. Protein sequence: CASRDDRGTTE. From start to end, the CDR3 is CASRDDRGTTEAFF.

For this clone: From the germline J gene comes the end of the CDR3, since the read stops 3 residues before it. This chain connects TRBV7-2 to TRBJ1-5; no clear D. V gave up 3 bases and J gave up 6 bases, with 12 bases separating them. This CDR3 is 14 amino acids long. CDR1 and CDR2 from the germline V gene are SGHTA and FQGNSA. Incomplete CDR3 DNA: TGTGCCAGCAGCTTGACACCTTATTCTCAGCCC. Encoded protein: CASSLTPYSQP. The entire CDR3 protein reads CASSLTPYSQPQHF.

Worth noting for this clone: The missing CDR3 end, 3 residues past where the read stops, is filled in from the germline J gene. The same CDR3 can be traced to other DNA sequences in this sample. This chain connects TRBV5-1 to TRBJ2-7; TRBD1 aligns across 9 bases. The junction had 5 bases not matched to a gene; V was cut back by 4 bases and J by 6 bases. Germline CDR1 SGHRS, CDR2 YFSETQ. This CDR3 has 13 amino acids. CDR3 in amino acids: CASSAGQGGEQYF. The part of the CDR3 DNA that was read is TGCGCCAGCAGCGCGGGACAGGGTGGCGAG.

The CDR3 bases that were read are TGTGCCAGCAGCTTAGCGGGACTAGCGGGCCACAATGAG. This codes for CASSLAGLAGHNE. The entire CDR3 sequence reads CASSLAGLAGHNEQFF. V usage is TRBV7-2 and J usage is TRBJ2-1; 12 positions match TRBD2. The read gets to within 3 residues of the CDR3 end, and the germline J gene fills in the rest. With 0 bases clipped from V and 5 bases from J, the junction kept 2 bases outside the gene matches. Germline V gene sequence: CDR1 SGHTA, CDR2 FQGNSA. The CDR3 has 16 amino acids. Full variable domain (outside the CDR3, taken from reference TRBV7-2 and TRBJ2-1): GAGVSQSPSNKVTEKGKDVELRCDPISGHTALYWYRQSLGQGLEFLIYFQGNSAPDKSGLPSDRFSAERTGGSVSTLTIQRTQQEDSAVYLCASSLAGLAGHNEQFFGPGTRLTVL.

Concerning this clone: The read comes to an end 3 residues before the CDR3 does, leaving the germline J gene to fill in the end. V and J are TRBV2 and TRBJ2-7; 10 nucleotides match TRBD1. In germline, CDR1 is SNHLY, CDR2 FYNNEI. This CDR3 region has 16 residues. V lost 4 bases, J lost 5 bases, and 11 bases stayed unmatched. The sequenced CDR3 bases are TGTGCCAGCAGTGGACTAAAGGACAGGGGGGGGGACGAG. It codes for CASSGLKDRGGDE. The whole CDR3 sequence reads CASSGLKDRGGDEQYF.

Comments on this clone: Read data end 3 residues before the CDR3 end; the end is taken from the germline J gene. V gene TRBV20-1 combines with J gene TRBJ2-1; 11 nucleotides line up with TRBD2. V shed 3 bases and J 4 bases; nucleotides not matched to a gene: 8. The V gene's germline CDR1 is DFQATT and CDR2 SNEGSKA (reference sequence). The CDR3 runs 16 residues. The CDR3 bases that were read are TGCAGTGCTAGGCCCTCGACTAGCGGGACTTACAATGAG. Encoded protein: CSARPSTSGTYNE. The full-length CDR3 reads as CSARPSTSGTYNEQFF.

Of note for this clone: An end of the junction differs from the germline gene, which may be a read error. The sequence runs out 3 residues before the end of the CDR3; the remainder is reconstructed from the germline J gene. This chain connects TRBV20-1 to TRBJ1-1; 7 bases are shared with TRBD1. The germline V gene has CDR1 DFQATT and CDR2 SNEGSKA (reference sequence). The CDR3 runs 15 residues. CDR3 bases read: TGCAGTGCCAGAGACAGGGTTGGGGTGAACACTGAA. It specifies CSARDRVGVNTE. The complete CDR3 reads CSARDRVGVNTEAFF.